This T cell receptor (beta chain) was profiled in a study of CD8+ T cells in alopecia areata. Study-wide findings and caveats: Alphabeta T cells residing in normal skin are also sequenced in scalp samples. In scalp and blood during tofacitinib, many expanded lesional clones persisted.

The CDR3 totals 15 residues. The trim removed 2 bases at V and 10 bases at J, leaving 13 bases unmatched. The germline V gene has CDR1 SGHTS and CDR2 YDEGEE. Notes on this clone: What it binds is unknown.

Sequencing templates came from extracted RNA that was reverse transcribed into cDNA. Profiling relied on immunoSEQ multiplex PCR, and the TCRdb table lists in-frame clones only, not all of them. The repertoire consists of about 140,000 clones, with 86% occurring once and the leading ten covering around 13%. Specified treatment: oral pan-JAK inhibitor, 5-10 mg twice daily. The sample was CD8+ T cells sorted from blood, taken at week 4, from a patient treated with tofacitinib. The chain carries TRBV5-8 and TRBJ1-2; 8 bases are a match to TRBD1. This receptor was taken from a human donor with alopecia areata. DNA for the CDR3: TGTGCCAGCAGCTTCGGGGGACAGGTTTCTATGGCCTACACCTTC. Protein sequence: CASSFGGQVSMAYTF.